The 21 T cell receptor beta chains listed next were all sequenced from one sample in a study of T cells in Graves' hyperthyroidism and ophthalmopathy. Regions amplified from RNA transcripts were the TCR beta CDR3 regions. The HTBI set primed first-round TCR CDR3 RT-PCR. A single record per CDR3 protein comes from TCRdb applying MiXCR to the multiplex PCR reads. The profile shows approximately 560,000 distinct CDR3 sequences, 35% to 55% of them singletons. The sample was peripheral blood or thyroid tissue (not recorded which). These receptors came from a young woman with Graves' hyperthyroidism.

The chain carries TRBV4-3 and TRBJ2-7; TRBD2 matches at 9 bases. CDR3 length: 18 residues. V lost 0 bases to trimming and J lost 3 bases; unmatched junction nucleotides: 12. The germline V gene has CDR1 LGHNA and CDR2 YSLEER. The CDR3 DNA reads as TGCGCCAGCAGCCAAGAAGGGCGAGGGAGACTAGCGGACTACGAGCAGTACTTC. It specifies CASSQEGRGRLADYEQYF.

J is TRBJ1-2 and V is TRBV29-1, with TRBD1 as a possible D gene (5 bases). This CDR3 region has 14 residues. Trimming removed 3 bases at V and 7 bases at J, with 18 bases between. CDR1 and CDR2 from the germline V gene are SQVTM and ANQGSEA. The DNA for the CDR3 is TGCAGCGTTGATTTTGACAGAGGGACCGCTGGCTACACCTTC. This codes for CSVDFDRGTAGYTF.

The chain joins TRBV5-1 to TRBJ2-5, with D possibly TRBD2 on 5 matching bases. This CDR3 has 13 residues. The V end was cut by 0 bases, the J end by 11 bases, with 14 bases between. The germline CDR1 and CDR2 sequences are SGHRS and YFSETQ. CDR3 loop: CASSLGGVGSQYF. The CDR3 coding sequence is TGCGCCAGCAGCTTGGGGGGAGTGGGGAGTCAGTACTTC.

The chain joins TRBV12-3 or TRBV12-4 to TRBJ2-7; possibly TRBD2 for D (5 bases). The CDR3 spans 14 residues. Trimming removed 6 bases at V and 2 bases at J, with 14 bases between. The CDR3 sequence is CASSRGLGAYEQYF. CDR3 nucleotide sequence: TGTGCCAGCAGCCGCGGACTCGGGGCCTACGAGCAGTACTTC.

The sample holds a few counts of this clonotype. The rearrangement uses TRBV19 and TRBJ2-7, with TRBD1 identical over 7 bases. The CDR3 is 14 residues long. V gave up 7 bases and J gave up 5 bases; unmatched junction bases: 11. From germline, CDR1 is LNHDA and CDR2 SQIVND (reference sequence). The CDR3 spells CASTSLDRSNEQYF. The DNA of the CDR3 is TGTGCCAGTACTTCGCTGGACAGGAGCAACGAGCAGTACTTC.

Concerning this clonotype itself: A clone one base away is much larger, so this may be a read error. V is TRBV6-1 and J is TRBJ1-1; a possible D gene is TRBD1 (5 bases). V was pared by 6 bases and J by 3 bases, with 17 bases between. Germline CDR1 is MNHNS and CDR2 is SASEGT. This CDR3 contains 15 residues. Here the CDR3 reads CASRQDFDRDTEAFF. The CDR3 region has the DNA TGTGCCAGCAGACAGGACTTTGATCGCGACACTGAAGCTTTCTTT.

This clonotype appeared a few times. The chain links TRBV12-3 or TRBV12-4 to TRBJ2-7; D gene uncertain. The CDR3 has 11 amino acids. V lost 4 bases and J lost 9, with 10 bases in between. In DNA, the CDR3 is TGTGCCAGCAGTTCAGGAGTGCGGCAGTACTTC. Translation gives CASSSGVRQYF.

The chain uses TRBV20-1 and TRBJ2-7, with 7 positions matching TRBD1. The junction had 9 bases not matched to a gene; V was cut back by 5 bases and J by 2 bases. Germline assignment: CDR1 DFQATT and CDR2 SNEGSKA (reference sequence). This CDR3 contains 14 residues. This CDR3 is CSALPGQQAYEQYF. CDR3 nucleotides: TGCAGTGCTCTACCGGGACAGCAAGCCTACGAGCAGTACTTC.

The chain links TRBV12-3 or TRBV12-4 to TRBJ1-6; TRBD1 aligns across 9 bases. Trimming removed 6 bases from V and 6 bases from J; junction bases left unmatched: 3. CDR3 length: 14 amino acids. Written as DNA, the CDR3 is TGTGCCAGCAGAAGACAGGGGGTTAATTCACCCCTCCACTTT. Its translation is CASRRQGVNSPLHF.

The CDR3 DNA reads as TGTGCCAGCAGCTTCCGGGGACTAGCCCAGCGGGAGCAGTACTTC. Amino acids: CASSFRGLAQREQYF. The gene calls are TRBV7-2 and TRBJ2-5; 9 positions agree with TRBD2. Germline CDR1 and CDR2: SGHTA and FQGNSA. The CDR3 totals 15 residues. Unmatched junction bases numbered 13, after V lost 3 bases and J lost 11 bases.

Comments on this clonotype: A much bigger clone sits one base away, suggesting this may be a read error. The chain has TRBV2 and TRBJ2-7; TRBD2 is a possible D gene (5 bases). The CDR3 extends over 12 amino acids. Germline CDR1 and CDR2: SNHLY and FYNNEI. The CDR3 loop is CASSGSGYEHYF. The CDR3 DNA reads as TGTGCCAGCAGTGGGAGCGGTTACGAGCATTACTTC. The full variable domain, in which reference TRBV2 and TRBJ2-7 provide the parts outside the CDR3, is EPEVTQTPSHQVTQMGQEVILRCVPISNHLYFYWYRQILGQKVEFLVSFYNNEISEKSEIFDDQFSVERPDGSNFTLKIRSTKLEDSAMYFCASSGSGYEHYFGPGTRLTVT.

This clonotype was detected ten times or more. This rearrangement joins TRBV7-2 to TRBJ1-2; D is ambiguous. Germline loops: CDR1 SGHTA, CDR2 FQGNSA. The CDR3 is 14 residues long. Trimming removed 5 bases at V and 6 bases at J, with 16 bases between. CDR3 DNA: TGTGCCAGCAGCCAAAGGACCACCAGGAATGGCTACACCTTC. Encoded protein: CASSQRTTRNGYTF.

The rearrangement uses TRBV15 and TRBJ1-3; 8 positions match TRBD1. The CDR3 extends over 15 amino acids. Germline V gene lookup returns CDR1 LNHNV and CDR2 YYDKDF (reference sequence). V shed 7 bases, J shed 2 bases, and the junction held 7 bases outside the gene matches. The CDR3, as DNA: TGTGCCACCACCAAGCGGACAGGGACTGGAAACACCATATATTTT. Its protein product is CATTKRTGTGNTIYF.

This clonotype has a count of ten or more. V gene TRBV29-1 combines with J gene TRBJ1-1; D is undetermined. Germline V lookup: CDR1 SQVTM, CDR2 ANQGSEA. This CDR3 has 14 residues. V shed 5 bases and J shed 1 base, with 14 bases lying between them. CDR3 sequence (DNA): TGCAGCGTTAACCCCGGGCCCACGAACACTGAAGCTTTCTTT. This codes for CSVNPGPTNTEAFF.

V gene TRBV19 combines with J gene TRBJ2-7; D is uncertain. This CDR3 is 13 amino acids long. Trimming removed 6 bases from V and 3 bases from J, with 12 bases in between. Germline lookup yields CDR1 LNHDA and CDR2 SQIVND (reference sequence). The CDR3 reads CASSPDGLYEQYF. The CDR3 bases are TGTGCCAGTAGCCCCGACGGTCTCTACGAGCAGTACTTC.

This clonotype was picked up many times. The genes are TRBV7-2 and TRBJ2-6; D not certain. Trimming removed 6 bases at V and 0 bases at J, with 6 bases between. From germline, CDR1 is SGHTA and CDR2 FQGNSA. This CDR3 comprises 14 residues. As DNA, the CDR3 is TGTGCCAGCAGACCAGTCTCTGGGGCCAACGTCCTGACTTTC. Its translation: CASRPVSGANVLTF.

This clonotype was detected ten times or more. The V call is TRBV24-1, the J call TRBJ1-4; 9 nucleotides align to TRBD1. This CDR3 has 15 residues. Germline-derived CDR1 and CDR2 are KGHDR and SFDVKD. V shed 3 bases, J shed 8 bases, and the junction held 6 bases outside the gene matches. DNA of the CDR3: TGTGCCACCAGTGATAGGACAGGGGAGGAAGAAAAACTGTTTTTT. This encodes CATSDRTGEEEKLFF.

This chain connects TRBV19 to TRBJ2-3; D ambiguous. CDR1 is LNHDA, CDR2 SQIVND, per germline (reference sequence). CDR3 length equals 14 residues. Trimming left V 3 bases short and J 2 bases short, with 9 bases between. CDR3 DNA sequence: TGTGCCAGTAGTATCGAGATCTACACAGATACGCAGTATTTT. Translating gives CASSIEIYTDTQYF.

This rearrangement joins TRBV7-9 to TRBJ1-5; 8 bases map to TRBD1. The CDR3 spans 15 residues. Germline V lookup: CDR1 SEHNR, CDR2 FQNEAQ (reference sequence). Germline trimming cut 5 bases from V and 4 bases from J; bases unmatched to any gene: 7. Here the CDR3 DNA reads TGTGCCAGCAGCAAAACAGGGGGGATAAATCAGCCCCAGCATTTT. Its translation is CASSKTGGINQPQHF.

This clonotype was counted ten times or more. This chain links TRBV2 with TRBJ1-1; tentatively, D is TRBD1 (5 bases). Germline CDR1 is SNHLY and CDR2 is FYNNEI. The CDR3 is 14 residues long. V lost 6 bases and J lost 2, with 13 bases in between. The DNA of the CDR3 is TGTGCCAGCAGCCACGGGACGGTTAACACTGAAGCTTTCTTT. This translates into CASSHGTVNTEAFF.

The table lists this clonotype with a few counts. The chain joins TRBV20-1 to TRBJ1-4; D is possibly TRBD1 (6 bases). The CDR3 totals 13 residues. Germline V CDR1 and CDR2: DFQATT, SNEGSKA (reference sequence). Trimming cost V 5 bases and J 7 bases, with 14 bases left between them. This chain's CDR3 is CSAVQTGPEKLFF. CDR3 bases: TGCAGTGCTGTTCAAACAGGGCCTGAAAAACTGTTTTTT.